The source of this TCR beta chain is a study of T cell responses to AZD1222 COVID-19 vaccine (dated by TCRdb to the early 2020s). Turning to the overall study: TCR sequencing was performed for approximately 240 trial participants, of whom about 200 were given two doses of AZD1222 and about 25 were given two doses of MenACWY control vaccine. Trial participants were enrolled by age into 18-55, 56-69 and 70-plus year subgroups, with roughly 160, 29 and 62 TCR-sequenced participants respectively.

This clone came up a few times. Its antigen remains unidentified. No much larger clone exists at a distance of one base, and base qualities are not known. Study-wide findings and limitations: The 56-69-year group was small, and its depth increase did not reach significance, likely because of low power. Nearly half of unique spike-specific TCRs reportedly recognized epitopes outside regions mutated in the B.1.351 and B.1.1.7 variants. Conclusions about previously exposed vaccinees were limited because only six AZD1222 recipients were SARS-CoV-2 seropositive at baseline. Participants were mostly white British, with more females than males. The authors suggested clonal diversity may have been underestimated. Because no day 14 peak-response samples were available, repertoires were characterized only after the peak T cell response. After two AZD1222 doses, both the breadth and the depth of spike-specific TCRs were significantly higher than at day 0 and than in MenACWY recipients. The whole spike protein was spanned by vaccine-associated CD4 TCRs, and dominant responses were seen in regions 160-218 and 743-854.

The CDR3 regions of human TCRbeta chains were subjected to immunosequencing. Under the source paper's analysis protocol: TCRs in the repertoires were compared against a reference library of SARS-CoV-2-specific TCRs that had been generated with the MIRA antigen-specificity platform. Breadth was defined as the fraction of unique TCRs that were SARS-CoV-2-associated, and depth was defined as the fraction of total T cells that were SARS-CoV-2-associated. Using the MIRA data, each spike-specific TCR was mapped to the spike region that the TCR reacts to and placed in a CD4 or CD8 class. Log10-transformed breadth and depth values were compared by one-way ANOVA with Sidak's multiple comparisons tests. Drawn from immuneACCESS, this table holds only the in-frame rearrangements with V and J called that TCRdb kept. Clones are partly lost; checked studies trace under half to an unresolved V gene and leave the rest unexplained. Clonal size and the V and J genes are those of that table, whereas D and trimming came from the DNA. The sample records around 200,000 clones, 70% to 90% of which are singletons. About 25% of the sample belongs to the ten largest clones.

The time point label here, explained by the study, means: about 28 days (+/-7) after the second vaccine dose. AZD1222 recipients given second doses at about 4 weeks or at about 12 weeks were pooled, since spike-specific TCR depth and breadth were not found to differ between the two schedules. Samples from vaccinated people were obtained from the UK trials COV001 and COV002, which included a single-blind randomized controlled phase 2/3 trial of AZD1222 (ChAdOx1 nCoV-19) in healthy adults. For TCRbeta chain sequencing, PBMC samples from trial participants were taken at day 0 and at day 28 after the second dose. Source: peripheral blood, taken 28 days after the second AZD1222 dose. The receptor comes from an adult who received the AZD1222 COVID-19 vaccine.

The sequenced DNA: TGTGCCAGCAGTTTAGTGGGGAGAGCGAACACCGGGGAGCTGTTTTTT. It is translated as CASSLVGRANTGELFF. The rearrangement combines TRBV27 with TRBJ2-2; TRBD2 is a possible D gene, resting on 5 matching bases. Relative to germline, V is 2 bases shorter and J is 0 bases shorter, with 10 bases between their ends. CDR1 and CDR2, looked up from the germline V gene (reference sequence), are MNHEY and SMNVEV. The CDR3 sequence holds 16 residues, the cysteine and phenylalanine included. Of the read, only the CDR3 DNA is kept; its 48 bases are in frame from base 1.